Following are 30 T cell receptor beta chains from one sample sequenced in a study of T cells after yellow fever vaccination. Each CDR3 protein gets one entry after TCRdb re-called the 5' RACE reads with MiXCR. The table has over 250,000 distinct CDR3 sequences, 4.1% seen once; the top ten hold roughly 25%. The sample consisted of PBMCs, taken 5 days after the yellow fever booster vaccination. These receptor sequences come from a man aged 18 to 29 who received the YFV17D yellow fever vaccine.

This clonotype was found a few times. The chain is built from TRBV12-3 or TRBV12-4 and TRBJ1-2, with 7 nucleotides matching TRBD1. After removal of 5 bases from V and 8 bases from J, the junction contained 14 bases not matched to a gene. The CDR3 loop spans 15 amino acids. CDR3 DNA: TGTGCCAGCAGTCCGGGAGACAGGGTCGGTTACGGCTACACCTTC. Encoded protein: CASSPGDRVGYGYTF.

The chain employs TRBV15 and TRBJ2-3, with a weak D call TRBD2 (5 bases). Germline CDR1 is LNHNV and CDR2 is YYDKDF (reference sequence). V was pared by 4 bases and J by 1 base, with 12 bases between. The CDR3 has 15 residues. The chain's CDR3 is CATSKARGGTDTQYF. DNA of the CDR3: TGTGCCACCAGCAAAGCACGGGGTGGCACAGATACGCAGTATTTT.

J is TRBJ1-5 and V is TRBV6-1, with D possibly matching TRBD1 (5 bases). Trimming took off 7 bases at V and 7 bases at J, with 17 bases between the two ends. Per germline, CDR1 MNHNS and CDR2 SASEGT. The CDR3 contains 14 residues. DNA for the CDR3: TGTGCCAGCATTCCGCGGGACGGCGGACAGCCCCAGCATTTT. Its protein product is CASIPRDGGQPQHF.

This clonotype has more than one count but fewer than ten. The J gene is TRBJ2-7, the V gene TRBV7-8; the D is unclear. The CDR3 extends over 13 amino acids. Looked up from germline, CDR1 is SGHVS and CDR2 is FQNEAQ. Trimming shortened V by 5 bases and J by 0 bases, and 8 bases separated the two germline ends. The CDR3 loop reads CASSAKSSYEQYV. The CDR3 region has the DNA TGTGCCAGCAGCGCAAAAAGCTCCTACGAGCAGTACGTC.

This clonotype was detected ten times or more. J is TRBJ2-1 and V is TRBV5-8; D not resolved. The CDR3 loop spans 16 amino acids. The germline V and J ends were trimmed by 4 bases and 0 bases, with 14 bases remaining between them. The germline gives CDR1 SGHTS, CDR2 YDEGEE. CDR3 amino acids: CASSTLERSSYNEQFF. DNA for the CDR3: TGTGCCAGCAGCACCTTGGAAAGGAGCTCCTACAATGAGCAGTTCTTC.

This clonotype has at least ten counts. The chain is built from TRBV9 and TRBJ2-7, with D perhaps TRBD2 (5 bases). The V gene's germline CDR1 is SGDLS and CDR2 YYNGEE. The CDR3 loop spans 13 amino acids. V lost 0 bases to trimming and J lost 9 bases, with 13 bases between them. This CDR3 is CASSVGGSGRQYV. The DNA of the CDR3 is TGTGCCAGCAGCGTAGGGGGATCGGGGAGGCAGTACGTC.

Only a few counts were recorded for this clonotype. This chain connects TRBV7-2 to TRBJ2-4, with 9 bases identical to TRBD1. Unmatched junction bases numbered 3, after V lost 3 bases and J lost 3 bases. CDR1 SGHTA and CDR2 FQGNSA come from the germline V gene. The CDR3 loop spans 15 amino acids. CDR3: CASSLMGQGKNIQYF. The CDR3 nucleotides read TGTGCCAGCAGCTTGATGGGACAGGGCAAAAACATTCAGTACTTC.

This clonotype was observed a handful of times. The rearrangement uses TRBV6-5 and TRBJ2-5; 15 bases fit TRBD2. This CDR3 region has 16 residues. With V trimmed by 6 bases and J by 1 base, 3 bases remained unmatched. Germline CDR1 reads MNHEY; CDR2 reads SVGAGI. CDR3 in amino acids: CASSRTSGGAQETQYF. DNA of the CDR3: TGTGCCAGCAGCCGGACTAGCGGGGGGGCCCAAGAGACCCAGTACTTC.

This clonotype was recorded many times. At one end, the junction sequence differs from germline, possibly due to a read error. V usage is TRBV7-2 and J usage is TRBJ2-5; D not certain. The V gene's germline CDR1 is SGHTA and CDR2 FQGNSA. The CDR3 is made up of 11 amino acids. The DNA of the CDR3 is TGCGCCAGCAGCTCGCGGGAGACCCAGTACTTC. Protein product: CASSSRETQYF.

V is TRBV30 and J is TRBJ1-5; TRBD1 is a possible D gene (6 bases). The length of the CDR3 is 12 residues. Per germline, CDR1 GTSNPN and CDR2 SVGIG (reference sequence). V shed 2 bases and J shed 7 bases, with 9 bases lying between them. The CDR3 loop reads CAWSWGGQPQHF. DNA of the CDR3: TGTGCCTGGAGTTGGGGGGGCCAGCCCCAGCATTTT.

This clonotype was recorded many times. The chain uses TRBV5-1 and TRBJ2-6, with a possible D match to TRBD2 (5 bases). The germline gives CDR1 SGHRS, CDR2 YFSETQ. This CDR3 is built from 16 residues. The V end lost 0 bases, the J end lost 2 bases, and 9 bases lay between the germline ends. The chain's CDR3 is CASSLARATGANVLTF. CDR3 DNA: TGCGCCAGCAGCTTGGCGCGGGCGACTGGGGCCAACGTCCTGACTTTC.

This clonotype was observed a few times. This sequence joins TRBV29-1 and TRBJ1-2; D might be TRBD1 (5 bases). Germline lookup yields CDR1 SQVTM and CDR2 ANQGSEA. The CDR3 is 13 residues long. Trimming removed 6 bases from V and 5 bases from J, with 16 bases in between. The chain's CDR3 is CSVSAGGVYGYTF. CDR3 DNA sequence: TGCAGCGTCTCCGCCGGGGGGGTTTATGGCTACACCTTC.

V and J are TRBV18 and TRBJ1-1, with TRBD1 matching 8 bases. V lost 3 bases and J lost 3; bases outside the gene matches: 6. There are 15 residues in the CDR3. The germline V gene has CDR1 KGHSH and CDR2 LQKENI. CDR3: CASSPRQGSDTEAFF. CDR3 nucleotide sequence: TGTGCCAGCTCACCTAGACAGGGGAGTGACACTGAAGCTTTCTTT.

The chain has TRBV24-1 and TRBJ2-2; 11 bases map to TRBD1. The germline V gene encodes CDR1 KGHDR and CDR2 SFDVKD. Trimming took 4 bases from V and 5 from J; bases not matched to a gene: 5. The CDR3 extends over 16 amino acids. CDR3 DNA sequence: TGTGCCACCAGTGACCCAGGACAGGGGGCGACCGGGGAGCTGTTTTTT. It codes for CATSDPGQGATGELFF.

This clonotype occurred many times. J is TRBJ2-3 and V is TRBV5-6; 10 bases are shared with TRBD1. V was pared by 4 bases and J by 6 bases, with 8 bases of the junction left unmatched. CDR3 length: 15 residues. Germline loops: CDR1 SGHDT, CDR2 YYEEEE. The CDR3 bases are TGTGCCAGCAGCGCCCGACAGGGGGCGAGGGATACGCAGTATTTT. This codes for CASSARQGARDTQYF. Together with reference TRBV5-6 and TRBJ2-3, the CDR3 gives the full variable domain: DAGVTQSPTHLIKTRGQQVTLRCSPKSGHDTVSWYQQALGQGPQFIFQYYEEEERQRGNFPDRFSGHQFPNYSSELNVNALLLGDSALYLCASSARQGARDTQYFGPGTRLTVL.

The chain is built from TRBV7-2 and TRBJ1-2, with D possibly being TRBD1 (5 bases). Trimming took 7 bases from V and 4 from J, leaving 22 bases between them. This CDR3 spans 16 amino acids. The germline gives CDR1 SGHTA, CDR2 FQGNSA. The CDR3, as DNA: TGTGCCAGCAACCCCCAGGGACTCCTTGTGGGCTATGGCTACACCTTC. Translated: CASNPQGLLVGYGYTF.

V is TRBV27 and J is TRBJ2-7; the match to TRBD1 covers 10 bases. After removal of 4 bases from V and 5 bases from J, the junction contained 11 bases not matched to a gene. The CDR3 is made up of 16 amino acids. Germline loops: CDR1 MNHEY, CDR2 SMNVEV (reference sequence). In nucleotides, the CDR3 is TGTGCCAGCAGTTCCGAAACCTATGGACAGGGGGACGAGCAGTACTTC. This gives the protein CASSSETYGQGDEQYF.

The rearrangement joins TRBV6-2 or TRBV6-3 to TRBJ1-1; the match to TRBD1 covers 10 bases. Losses at the gene ends were 7 bases for V and 5 bases for J; bases not matched to a gene: 10. The CDR3 spans 15 residues. Germline V CDR1 and CDR2: MNHEY, SVGEGT. The CDR3 nucleotides read TGTGCCAGCACCCTTGACAGGGGGCCGGGAACTGAAGCTTTCTTT. Translated: CASTLDRGPGTEAFF.

The rearrangement links TRBV6-5 to TRBJ1-2; D gene unclear. This CDR3 contains 13 residues. The germline V gene encodes CDR1 MNHEY and CDR2 SVGAGI. The V gene lost 2 bases and the J gene lost 7 bases, with 11 bases spanning the gap. CDR3: CASSYATVAGYTF. The CDR3 coding sequence is TGTGCCAGCAGTTACGCCACGGTTGCTGGCTACACCTTC.

This clonotype showed up many times. The chain is built from TRBV6-2 or TRBV6-3 and TRBJ2-1; D is unresolved. The V end lost 0 bases, the J end lost 5 bases, and 5 bases lay between the germline ends. Germline-derived CDR1 and CDR2 are MNHEY and SVGEGT. The CDR3 is 13 amino acids. In nucleotides, the CDR3 is TGTGCCAGCAGTTACTCGGGGAACAATGAGCAGTTCTTC. It translates to CASSYSGNNEQFF.

This clonotype was seen more than once but under ten times. The chain uses TRBV4-2 and TRBJ1-5; a possible D gene is TRBD1 (6 bases). Trimming shortened V by 4 bases and J by 2 bases, and 15 bases separated the two germline ends. This CDR3 is 16 amino acids long. Germline lookup yields CDR1 LGHNA and CDR2 YNFKEQ. The chain's CDR3 is CASSPLGYRGNQPQHF. The CDR3 DNA sequence: TGTGCCAGCAGCCCGTTAGGGTACAGGGGCAATCAGCCCCAGCATTTT.

The chain combines TRBV18 with TRBJ1-5; D call uncertain. The CDR3 has 14 amino acids. V lost 6 bases, J lost 5 bases, and 14 bases lay in between. Germline V lookup: CDR1 KGHSH, CDR2 LQKENI. The CDR3 reads CASSLRVGDQPQHF. The CDR3 DNA reads as TGTGCCAGCTCCCTGAGGGTGGGAGATCAGCCCCAGCATTTT.

This clonotype turned up a few times. The V and J genes are TRBV11-2 and TRBJ1-4; D ambiguous. This CDR3 contains 13 residues. The V end lost 5 bases, the J end lost 7 bases, and 11 bases lay between the germline ends. Per the germline V gene, CDR1 is SGHAT and CDR2 is FQNNGV. The CDR3 protein is CASSPPGAEKLFF. Written as DNA, the CDR3 is TGTGCCAGCAGCCCACCGGGAGCTGAAAAACTGTTTTTT.

This clonotype was seen a few times. J is TRBJ2-2 and V is TRBV7-3; D gene ambiguous. Between the trimmed V and J ends, which lost 0 bases and 6 bases, there was a span of 8 bases. The CDR3 is 14 amino acids. Per germline, CDR1 SGHTA and CDR2 FQGTGA. CDR3 nucleotide sequence: TGTGCCAGCAGCTTAACTGTTAGGGCCGGGGAGCTGTTTTTT. Translation: CASSLTVRAGELFF. Together with reference TRBV7-3 and TRBJ2-2, the CDR3 gives the full variable domain: GAGVSQTPSNKVTEKGKYVELRCDPISGHTALYWYRQSLGQGPEFLIYFQGTGAADDSGLPNDRFFAVRPEGSVSTLKIQRTERGDSAVYLCASSLTVRAGELFFGEGSRLTVL.

This clonotype appeared a few times. V is TRBV15 and J is TRBJ1-3; no clear D. The CDR3 has 16 residues. The germline V gene has CDR1 LNHNV and CDR2 YYDKDF (reference sequence). V dropped 5 bases and J dropped 0 bases, with 14 bases sitting between them. The CDR3 is CATSREQIRSGNTIYF. As DNA, the CDR3 is TGTGCCACCAGCCGGGAACAGATCCGCTCTGGAAACACCATATATTTT.

V usage is TRBV18 and J usage is TRBJ2-3; 7 positions agree with TRBD2. The junction had 12 bases not matched to a gene; V was cut back by 3 bases and J by 6 bases. The CDR3 covers 16 residues. From germline, CDR1 is KGHSH and CDR2 LQKENI. CDR3 protein: CASSPAGAGPGDTQYF. CDR3 nucleotides: TGTGCCAGCTCACCGGCAGGAGCGGGGCCGGGGGATACGCAGTATTTT.

This clonotype came up many times. This chain joins TRBV4-2 and TRBJ1-3; D is possibly TRBD1 (5 bases). Trimming removed 4 bases from V and 0 bases from J, with 13 bases in between. CDR3 length equals 16 residues. Germline V gene data show CDR1 as LGHNA and CDR2 as YNFKEQ. Here the CDR3 DNA reads TGTGCCAGCAGCCGAAGGGGCGTAAACTCTGGAAACACCATATATTTT. It specifies CASSRRGVNSGNTIYF.

In this sample, this clonotype turned up a few times. This rearrangement joins TRBV29-1 to TRBJ2-7; 9 positions match TRBD1. This CDR3 contains 14 residues. Germline lookup yields CDR1 SQVTM and CDR2 ANQGSEA. V trimming: 3 bases; J trimming: 1 base; junction bases outside the gene matches: 4. CDR3 coding DNA: TGCAGCGTTGAGTGGGGACAGGGTTCCTACGAGCAGTACTTC. Protein: CSVEWGQGSYEQYF.

There are a few counts of this clonotype. The V gene is TRBV11-1, the J gene TRBJ2-3; tentatively, D is TRBD1 or TRBD2 (5 bases each). From germline, CDR1 is SGHAT and CDR2 FQDESV (reference sequence). This CDR3 has 15 amino acids. The germline V and J ends were trimmed by 4 bases and 5 bases, with 16 bases remaining between them. The CDR3 loop is CASSSGTLRGDTQYF. Written as DNA, the CDR3 is TGTGCCAGCAGCTCGGGGACCCTAAGAGGAGATACGCAGTATTTT.

This clonotype was detected ten times or more. The CDR3 nucleotides read TGTGCCAGCAGGACTCAGGCCACCGGGGAGCTGTTTTTT. Protein product: CASRTQATGELFF. V gene TRBV2 combines with J gene TRBJ2-2, with D uncertain. The V end lost 6 bases, the J end lost 4 bases, and 9 bases lay between the germline ends. The CDR3 covers 13 residues. Germline V CDR1 and CDR2: SNHLY, FYNNEI.